The source of this TCR beta chain is a study of blood T cells in healthy people across ages. The study's findings and limits: Higher diversity, along with more naive CD4+ cells, distinguished long-lived donors from aged donors. Per million T cells, the diversity of TCR beta decreased roughly linearly as age advanced. Calculation of diversity from one million T cells yielded estimates considered to be underestimates. Since the PBMCs were unsorted, naive and antigen-experienced cells could not be conclusively compared.

A sample-barcoded 5' primer and a J-beta primer mix were used in a second PCR of roughly 7 to 11 cycles. Using its own MiXCR run on the 5' RACE reads, TCRdb lists one record per CDR3 protein. Altogether about 1.1 million distinct CDR3 sequences are present, 35% to 40% being singletons, with the ten largest covering 10% to 15%. Germline V gene sequence: CDR1 SGDLS, CDR2 YYNGEE. Deletions cut 0 bases from V and 0 bases from J, with 9 bases between. This CDR3 contains 15 residues. This clonotype has only a few counts. Its antigen is not known. The clonotype was recovered from a man aged 18 to 30 in good health. Material for sequencing was blood. The gene calls are TRBV9 and TRBJ1-1; D gene ambiguous. The DNA for the CDR3 is TGTGCCAGCAGCGTAGTGGGGAACTTGAACACTGAAGCTTTCTTT. Encoded protein: CASSVVGNLNTEAFF. The variable domain in full, completed from reference TRBV9 and TRBJ1-1, reads DSGVTQTPKHLITATGQRVTLRCSPRSGDLSVYWYQQSLDQGLQFLIQYYNGEERAKGNILERFSAQQFPDLHSELNLSSLELGDSALYFCASSVVGNLNTEAFFGQGTRLTVV.